This is a list of T cell receptor beta chains from one sample in a study of T cell changes during pregnancy in multiple sclerosis. Assay used: immunoSEQ multiplex PCR; TCRdb lists only in-frame clones, some missing. The sample shows approximately 93,000 clones, roughly 90% of them seen only once. The sample consisted of peripheral blood, taken before pregnancy. These receptor sequences come from a female donor with multiple sclerosis, enrolled in a pregnancy study. Each CDR3 is given with its conserved first and last residue. D genes are given only for firm matches. For some rows the clone size is stated as once, few or many, or as a class when expanded; others skip it.

d_call: TRBD1
clone_size: .
j_call: TRBJ2-1
v_call: TRBV27
cdr3_nt: TGTGCCAGCAGTTTTAGGACCGGCCGGGACAGGGGAACCTACAATGAGCAGTTCTTC
cdr3_aa: CASSFRTGRDRGTYNEQFF

d_call: .
clone_size: .
j_call: TRBJ2-1
v_call: TRBV21-1
cdr3_nt: TGTGCCAGCAGCAAAGTCCCGACAGGGAAATCTCTAGCGGGGGAGCAGTTCTTC
cdr3_aa: CASSKVPTGKSLAGEQFF

d_call: TRBD1
clone_size: .
j_call: TRBJ1-2
v_call: TRBV11-2
cdr3_nt: TGTGCCAGCAGCCCGGGCGGGACAGTCTACACCTTC
cdr3_aa: CASSPGGTVYTF

d_call: TRBD1
clone_size: .
j_call: TRBJ1-1
v_call: TRBV10-3
cdr3_nt: TGTGCCATCAGTGATCGCGAGGGGGCTTCTGAAGCTTTCTTT
cdr3_aa: CAISDREGASEAFF

d_call: .
clone_size: .
j_call: TRBJ1-1
v_call: TRBV7-2
cdr3_nt: TGTGCCAGCAGCCTCGGGACACCGGAAGCTTTCTTT
cdr3_aa: CASSLGTPEAFF

d_call: TRBD1
clone_size: once
j_call: TRBJ2-5
v_call: TRBV5-1
cdr3_nt: TGCGCCAGCAGCTACGGACAGGGTGAGACCCAGTACTTC
cdr3_aa: CASSYGQGETQYF

d_call: .
clone_size: .
j_call: TRBJ2-3
v_call: TRBV4-1
cdr3_nt: TGCGCCAGCAGCCAAGCCGTTCCCCGGTTGACAGATACGCAGTATTTT
cdr3_aa: CASSQAVPRLTDTQYF

d_call: .
clone_size: .
j_call: TRBJ1-2
v_call: TRBV6-4
cdr3_nt: TGTGCCAGCAGTGAACAACCGAACTATGGCTACACCTTC
cdr3_aa: CASSEQPNYGYTF

d_call: TRBD2
clone_size: .
j_call: TRBJ2-2
v_call: TRBV29-1
cdr3_nt: TGCAGCGCTGGACTAGCGGGTGTTTCTGGGGAGCTGTTTTTT
cdr3_aa: CSAGLAGVSGELFF

d_call: TRBD1
clone_size: .
j_call: TRBJ1-1
v_call: TRBV7-3
cdr3_nt: TGTGCCAGCAGCTCCGCCGGGACAGCGAACACTGAAGCTTTCTTT
cdr3_aa: CASSSAGTANTEAFF

d_call: .
clone_size: .
j_call: TRBJ2-2
v_call: TRBV5-4
cdr3_nt: TGTGCCAGCAGGGCGGGGGCCGCGAACACCGGGGAGCTGTTTTTT
cdr3_aa: CASRAGAANTGELFF

d_call: .
clone_size: once
j_call: TRBJ1-5
v_call: TRBV27
cdr3_nt: TGTGCCAGCAGACTCACAGGGTTCGACAATCAGCCCCAGCATTTT
cdr3_aa: CASRLTGFDNQPQHF

d_call: TRBD1
clone_size: .
j_call: TRBJ1-5
v_call: TRBV7-6
cdr3_nt: TGTGCCAGCAGCTTAGGACAGGGGGCTAATCAGCCCCAGCATTTT
cdr3_aa: CASSLGQGANQPQHF

d_call: .
clone_size: .
j_call: TRBJ2-7
v_call: TRBV5-1
cdr3_nt: TGCGCCAGCAGCTTGAATGGCGTAGGGGGCTACGAGCAGTACTTC
cdr3_aa: CASSLNGVGGYEQYF

d_call: .
clone_size: .
j_call: TRBJ2-1
v_call: TRBV2
cdr3_nt: TGTGCCAGAAGCTTGGGGGGCGGGGGCCGAAATGAGCAGTTCTTC
cdr3_aa: CARSLGGGGRNEQFF

d_call: TRBD1
clone_size: .
j_call: TRBJ2-7
v_call: TRBV5-1
cdr3_nt: TGCGCCAGCAGCTTGGCCTGGGACAGGGGCTACGAGCAGTACTTC
cdr3_aa: CASSLAWDRGYEQYF

d_call: .
clone_size: .
j_call: TRBJ1-3
v_call: TRBV27
cdr3_nt: TGTGCCAGCAGTCCTGAGGGTACAGGAAACACCATATATTTT
cdr3_aa: CASSPEGTGNTIYF

d_call: TRBD2
clone_size: .
j_call: TRBJ2-3
v_call: TRBV7-6
cdr3_nt: TGTGCCAGCAGCCTTTTGCGGGGAGGGCTAGATACGCAGTATTTT
cdr3_aa: CASSLLRGGLDTQYF

d_call: TRBD2
clone_size: .
j_call: TRBJ2-5
v_call: TRBV9
cdr3_nt: TGTGCCAGCAGCACCACCGGGGGGGCTCAAGAGACCCAGTACTTC
cdr3_aa: CASSTTGGAQETQYF

d_call: TRBD1
clone_size: few
j_call: TRBJ1-3
v_call: TRBV11-3
cdr3_nt: TGTGCCAGCAGCCCTGGGACAGGCAACTCTGGAAACACCATATATTTT
cdr3_aa: CASSPGTGNSGNTIYF

d_call: TRBD1
clone_size: .
j_call: TRBJ1-6
v_call: TRBV9
cdr3_nt: TGTGCCAGCAGCGCTGCGGACAGGAGTAATTCACCCCTCCACTTT
cdr3_aa: CASSAADRSNSPLHF

d_call: TRBD1
clone_size: .
j_call: TRBJ2-7
v_call: TRBV29-1
cdr3_nt: TGCAGCGCTAAGGGGGGACAGGGGGTATCCTACGAGCAGTACTTC
cdr3_aa: CSAKGGQGVSYEQYF

d_call: .
clone_size: .
j_call: TRBJ1-2
v_call: TRBV2
cdr3_nt: TGTGCCACCACAGGAGATTTTGGCTACACCTTC
cdr3_aa: CATTGDFGYTF

d_call: TRBD1
clone_size: .
j_call: TRBJ1-1
v_call: TRBV27
cdr3_nt: TGTGCCAGCAGTTCCAGTCAGGGGGCGAGTGAAGCTTTCTTT
cdr3_aa: CASSSSQGASEAFF